The T cell receptor beta chain described here comes from a study of shared clonotypes between healthy human individuals. V trimming: 0 bases; J trimming: 5 bases; junction bases outside the gene matches: 2. CDR1 and CDR2 (germline): MNHEY, SVGAGI. CDR3 length equals 16 residues. Authors' data handling: Junction-only immunoSEQ sequences carried no quality scores, so filtering differed. Clones were sequenced by immunoSEQ multiplex PCR, and TCRdb holds only the in-frame ones, with some missing. V and J calls and clone size come straight from that table; D and trimming were deduced from the DNA. The sample carries millions of clones, 85% to 95% recorded once.

The sequence derives from a man aged 18 to 29 in good health. The specimen was naive CD4+ T cells sorted from blood. Sample subset: CD45RA+ positively selected. J is TRBJ2-1 and V is TRBV6-5, with TRBD2 matching over 12 bases. CDR3 nucleotides: TGTGCCAGCAGTTACTCTCCTAGCGGGAGGGACAATGAGCAGTTCTTC. Its translation: CASSYSPSGRDNEQFF.